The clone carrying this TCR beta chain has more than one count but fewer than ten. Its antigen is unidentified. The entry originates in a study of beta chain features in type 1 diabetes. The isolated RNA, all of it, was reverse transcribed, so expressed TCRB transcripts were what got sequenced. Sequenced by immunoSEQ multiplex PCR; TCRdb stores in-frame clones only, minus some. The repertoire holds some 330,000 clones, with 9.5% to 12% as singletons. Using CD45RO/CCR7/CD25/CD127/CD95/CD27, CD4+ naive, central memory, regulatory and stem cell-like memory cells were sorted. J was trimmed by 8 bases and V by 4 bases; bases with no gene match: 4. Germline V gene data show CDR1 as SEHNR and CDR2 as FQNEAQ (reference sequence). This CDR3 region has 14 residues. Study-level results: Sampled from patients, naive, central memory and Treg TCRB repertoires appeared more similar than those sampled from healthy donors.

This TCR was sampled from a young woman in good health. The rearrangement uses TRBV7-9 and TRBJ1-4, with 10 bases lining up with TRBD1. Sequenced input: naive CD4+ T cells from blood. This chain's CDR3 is CASSSGTGVEKLFF. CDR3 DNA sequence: TGTGCCAGCAGCTCCGGGACAGGGGTAGAAAAACTGTTTTTT. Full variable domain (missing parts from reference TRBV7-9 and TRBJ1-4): DTGVSQNPRHKITKRGQNVTFRCDPISEHNRLYWYRQTLGQGPEFLTYFQNEAQLEKSRLLSDRFSAERPKGSFSTLEIQRTEQGDSAMYLCASSSGTGVEKLFFGSGTQLSVL.